These 8 T cell receptor beta chains came from one sample sequenced in a study of graft-versus-host responses after intestinal transplantation. TCRdb's table, derived via immunoSEQ multiplex PCR, lists solely in-frame clones and lacks some. The data show 100,000 to 120,000 clones, about 93% seen once. No cognate antigen is known for these TCRs. The sample was unstimulated CD8+ T cells sorted from spleen or lymph node cells, taken before intestinal transplant. Receptor source: a human donor who received an intestinal transplant.

The rearrangement uses TRBV9 and TRBJ1-3; 7 bases align to TRBD1. In germline, CDR1 is SGDLS, CDR2 YYNGEE. The J segment lost 0 bases and the V segment lost 3 bases, leaving 6 bases of the junction unmatched. This CDR3 is built from 16 residues. The CDR3 nucleotides are TGTGCCAGCAGCGAGTGGGACAGAGTCTCTGGAAACACCATATATTTT. It encodes CASSEWDRVSGNTIYF.

This clone appeared once. V is TRBV7-9 and J is TRBJ1-2; D is ambiguous. Germline values: CDR1 SEHNR, CDR2 FQNEAQ (reference sequence). Trimming pared 10 bases from V and 4 bases from J, leaving 16 bases between. The CDR3 is 13 residues long. CDR3 sequence (DNA): TGTGCCACCACCCCGGCGGCCACCTATGGCTACACCTTC. Translation gives CATTPAATYGYTF.

The genes are TRBV10-3 and TRBJ2-5, with TRBD1 identical over 8 bases. CDR1 ENHRY and CDR2 SYGVKD come from the germline V gene. V gave up 5 bases and J gave up 4 bases; unmatched junction bases: 9. The CDR3 spans 15 residues. This chain's CDR3 is CAISPTGEAGETQYF. CDR3 in DNA: TGTGCCATCAGTCCGACAGGGGAGGCGGGAGAGACCCAGTACTTC.

This clone was detected once. The CDR3 reads CASSPNPRRKSYEQYF. The CDR3 DNA sequence: TGTGCCAGCAGTCCCAACCCGCGTAGGAAGTCCTACGAGCAGTACTTC. The chain combines TRBV28 with TRBJ2-7; no firm D call. Between the trimmed V and J ends, which lost 5 bases and 1 base, there was a span of 18 bases. Germline CDR1 MDHEN, CDR2 SYDVKM. The CDR3 covers 16 residues.

About this clone: One end of the junction is discordant with germline, which a read error may explain. This chain connects TRBV7-7 to TRBJ2-2, with 7 nucleotides matching TRBD1. Germline CDR1 SSHAT, CDR2 FNYEAQ (reference sequence). This CDR3 is 14 amino acids long. CDR3 amino acids: CASSWGQYTGELFF. The CDR3 DNA sequence: TGTGCTAGCAGCTGGGGACAGTACACCGGGGAGCTGTTTTTT.

The J gene is TRBJ1-5, the V gene TRBV6-6, with 12 bases fitting TRBD1. J lost 6 bases, V lost 6 bases, and 3 bases had no gene match. The germline V gene has CDR1 MNHNY and CDR2 SVGAGI (reference sequence). The CDR3 spans 14 residues. The CDR3 DNA reads as TGTGCCAGCAGGGGACAGGGGGCGACTCAGCCCCAGCATTTT. Encoded protein: CASRGQGATQPQHF.

The J gene is TRBJ2-3, the V gene TRBV5-6; D may be TRBD2 (6 bases). Germline V lookup: CDR1 SGHDT, CDR2 YYEEEE. This CDR3 has 17 residues. Deletions cut 4 bases from V and 0 bases from J, with 18 bases between. The CDR3 nucleotides are TGTGCCAGCAGCCTTCGGGACTGGAGGACTAGCACAGATACGCAGTATTTT. This translates into CASSLRDWRTSTDTQYF.

To note about this clone: The sample has other DNA sequences that encode this CDR3 too. The chain is built from TRBV6-1 and TRBJ1-5; D ambiguous. Germline values: CDR1 MNHNS, CDR2 SASEGT. The CDR3 runs to 11 residues. V dropped 1 base and J dropped 6 bases, with 1 base sitting between them. The CDR3 protein is CASSEGQPQHF. DNA of the CDR3: TGTGCCAGCAGTGAAGGTCAGCCCCAGCATTTT.